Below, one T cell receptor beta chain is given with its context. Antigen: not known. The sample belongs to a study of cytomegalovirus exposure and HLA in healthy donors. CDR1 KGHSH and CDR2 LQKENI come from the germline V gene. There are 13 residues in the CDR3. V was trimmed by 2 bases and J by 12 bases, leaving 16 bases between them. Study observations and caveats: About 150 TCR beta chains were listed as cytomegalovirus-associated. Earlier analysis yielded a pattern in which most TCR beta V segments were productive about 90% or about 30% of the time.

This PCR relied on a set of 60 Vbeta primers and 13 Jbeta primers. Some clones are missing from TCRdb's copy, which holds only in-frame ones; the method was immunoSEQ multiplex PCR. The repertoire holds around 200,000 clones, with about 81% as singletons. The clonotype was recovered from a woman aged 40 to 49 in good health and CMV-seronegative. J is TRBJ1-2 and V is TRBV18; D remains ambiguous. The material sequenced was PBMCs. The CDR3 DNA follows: TGTGCCAGCTCACCAGTCCGGCCAAAGGAGAACACCTTC. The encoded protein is CASSPVRPKENTF.